This record looks at one TCR beta chain sequence and its context. Its antigen is not known. Germline CDR1 is SGHTA and CDR2 is FQGTGA. The CDR3 sequence is 16 residues long. J lost 5 bases, V lost 1 base, and 6 bases had no gene match. This specimen comes from a study of T cell responses to AZD1222 COVID-19 vaccine. Assay: immunoSEQ multiplex PCR; the TCRdb copy retains only in-frame clones and omits some. This table has roughly 130,000 clones, about 86% appearing once. Study conclusions and caveats: Among AZD1222 vaccinees, only 5 or 6 were seropositive at baseline.

The specimen was peripheral blood, collected on day 0 of AZD1222 vaccination. The clonotype comes from an adult in good health. V gene TRBV7-3 combines with J gene TRBJ2-1; 9 positions match TRBD2. CDR3 bases: TGTGCCAGCAGCTTAAACTTTCTAGCGGGGCACAATGAGCAGTTCTTC. This sequence encodes CASSLNFLAGHNEQFF.